This paragraph reports one TCR beta chain. CDR1 and CDR2 (germline): DFQATT, SNEGSKA (reference sequence). Trimming left V 4 bases short and J 3 bases short, with 12 bases between. The CDR3 has 13 amino acids. RNA in amounts of roughly 0.45 to 1 ug was reverse transcribed with random hexamers. TCR beta CDR3 was amplified by immunoSEQ covering 54 Vbeta and 13 Jbeta. TCRdb reprocessed the immunoSEQ multiplex PCR reads with MiXCR, giving one entry per CDR3 protein. In the table there are some 190,000 distinct CDR3 sequences, about 94% of which are singletons. This entry is derived from a study of CD8 T cells in Susac syndrome. Sequencing of TCR beta, carried out with a high-throughput approach, was applied to CD8+ and CD4+ T cells from the blood.

The clonotype comes from a human donor with multiple sclerosis. Sequences were obtained from CD4+ T cells from PBMCs. J is TRBJ2-5 and V is TRBV20-1; TRBD2 might be the D (5 bases). Here the CDR3 DNA reads TGCAGTGCTAACTCCGGGATCGAAGAGACCCAGTACTTC. Residues: CSANSGIEETQYF.